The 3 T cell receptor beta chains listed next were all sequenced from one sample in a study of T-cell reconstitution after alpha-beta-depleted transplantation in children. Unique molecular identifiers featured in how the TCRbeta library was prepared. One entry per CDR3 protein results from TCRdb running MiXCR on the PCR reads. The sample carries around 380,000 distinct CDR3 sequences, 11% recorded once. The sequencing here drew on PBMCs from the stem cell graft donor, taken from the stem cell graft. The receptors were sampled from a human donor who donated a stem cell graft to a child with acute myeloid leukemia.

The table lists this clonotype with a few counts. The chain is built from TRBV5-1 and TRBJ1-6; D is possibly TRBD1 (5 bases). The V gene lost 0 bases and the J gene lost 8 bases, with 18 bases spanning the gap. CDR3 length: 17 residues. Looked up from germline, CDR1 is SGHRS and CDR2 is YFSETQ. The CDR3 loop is CASSLEGWPRGDSPLHF. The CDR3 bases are TGCGCCAGCAGCTTGGAGGGGTGGCCCCGAGGGGATTCACCCCTCCACTTT.

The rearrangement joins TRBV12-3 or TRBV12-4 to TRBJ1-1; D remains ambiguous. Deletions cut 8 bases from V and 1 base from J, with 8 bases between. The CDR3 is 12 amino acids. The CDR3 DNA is TGTGCCAGCGCTACTGGGAACACTGAAGCTTTCTTT. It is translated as CASATGNTEAFF.

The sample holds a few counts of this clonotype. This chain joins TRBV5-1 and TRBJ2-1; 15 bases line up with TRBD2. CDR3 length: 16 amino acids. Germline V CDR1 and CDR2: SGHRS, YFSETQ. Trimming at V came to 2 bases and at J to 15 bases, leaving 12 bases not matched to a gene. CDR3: CASSFQTGTSGRKAFF. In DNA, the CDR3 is TGCGCCAGCAGCTTTCAAACCGGGACTAGCGGGAGGAAGGCGTTCTTC.